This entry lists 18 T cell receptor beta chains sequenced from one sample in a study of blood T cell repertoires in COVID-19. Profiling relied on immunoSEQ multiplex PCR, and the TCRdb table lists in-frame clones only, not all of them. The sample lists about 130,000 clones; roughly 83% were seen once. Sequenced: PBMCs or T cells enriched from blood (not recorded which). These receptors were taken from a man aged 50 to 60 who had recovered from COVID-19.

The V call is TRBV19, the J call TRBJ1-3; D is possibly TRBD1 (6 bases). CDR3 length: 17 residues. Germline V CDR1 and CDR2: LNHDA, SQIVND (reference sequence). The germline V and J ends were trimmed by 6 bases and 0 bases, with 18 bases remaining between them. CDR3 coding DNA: TGTGCCAGTAGGCCCCCAACAGGGCCCGTCTCTGGAAACACCATATATTTT. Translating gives CASRPPTGPVSGNTIYF.

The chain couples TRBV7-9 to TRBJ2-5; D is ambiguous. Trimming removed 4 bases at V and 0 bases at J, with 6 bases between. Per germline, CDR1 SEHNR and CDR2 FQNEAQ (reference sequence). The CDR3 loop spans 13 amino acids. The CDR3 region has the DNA TGTGCCAGCAGCTCTCGTCACCAAGAGACCCAGTACTTC. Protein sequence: CASSSRHQETQYF.

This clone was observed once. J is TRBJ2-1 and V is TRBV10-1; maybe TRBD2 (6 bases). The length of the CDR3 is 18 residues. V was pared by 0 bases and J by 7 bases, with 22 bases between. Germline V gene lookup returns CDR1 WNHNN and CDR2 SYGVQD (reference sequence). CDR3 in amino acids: CASSESNLSPGVVNEQFF. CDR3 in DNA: TGCGCCAGCAGTGAGTCGAACCTTTCCCCGGGGGTTGTAAATGAGCAGTTCTTC.

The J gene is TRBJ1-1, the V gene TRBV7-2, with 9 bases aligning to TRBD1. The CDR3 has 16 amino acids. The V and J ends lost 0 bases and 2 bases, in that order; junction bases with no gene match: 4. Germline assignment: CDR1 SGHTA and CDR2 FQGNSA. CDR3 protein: CASSLARGQGNTEAFF. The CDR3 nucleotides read TGTGCCAGCAGCTTAGCGCGGGGACAGGGAAACACTGAAGCTTTCTTT.

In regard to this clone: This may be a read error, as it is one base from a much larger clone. CDR3 in amino acids: CASSPGQYGYTF. The CDR3 region has the DNA TGCGCCAGCAGCCCGGGACAGTATGGCTACACCTTC. The rearrangement links TRBV5-1 to TRBJ1-2; 7 nucleotides line up with TRBD1. Germline CDR1 SGHRS, CDR2 YFSETQ. The CDR3 totals 12 residues. V shed 4 bases, J shed 5 bases, and the junction held 2 bases outside the gene matches. The whole variable domain, filled in from reference TRBV5-1 and TRBJ1-2, reads KAGVTQTPRYLIKTRGQQVTLSCSPISGHRSVSWYQQTPGQGLQFLFEYFSETQRNKGNFPGRFSGRQFSNSRSEMNVSTLELGDSALYLCASSPGQYGYTFGSGTRLTVV.

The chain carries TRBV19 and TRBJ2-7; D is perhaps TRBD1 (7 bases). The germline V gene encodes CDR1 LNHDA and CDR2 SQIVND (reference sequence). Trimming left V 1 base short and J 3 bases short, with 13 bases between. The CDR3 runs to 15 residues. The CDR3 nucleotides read TGTGCCAGTAGTATAGTCGCAGGGGGGAACTACGAGCAGTACTTC. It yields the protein CASSIVAGGNYEQYF.

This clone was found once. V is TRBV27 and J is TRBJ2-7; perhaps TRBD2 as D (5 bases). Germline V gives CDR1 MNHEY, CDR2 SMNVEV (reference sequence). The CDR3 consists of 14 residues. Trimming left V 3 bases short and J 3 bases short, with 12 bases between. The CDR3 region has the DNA TGTGCCAGCAGTTTTCTAGCCTCGGGCTACGAGCAGTACTTC. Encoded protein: CASSFLASGYEQYF.

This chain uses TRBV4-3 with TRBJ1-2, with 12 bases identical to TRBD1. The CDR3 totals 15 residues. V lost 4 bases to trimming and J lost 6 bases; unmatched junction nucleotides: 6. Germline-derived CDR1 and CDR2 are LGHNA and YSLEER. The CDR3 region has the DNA TGCGCCAGCAGCCCGGGACAGGGGGCTTTACATGGCTACACCTTC. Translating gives CASSPGQGALHGYTF.

The CDR3 loop is CASSLRQLRVDTQYF. The DNA for the CDR3 is TGCGCCAGCAGCTTAAGGCAGCTCAGGGTAGATACGCAGTATTTT. This chain connects TRBV5-1 to TRBJ2-3; tentative D call: TRBD1 (5 bases). Trimming removed 2 bases from V and 5 bases from J, with 15 bases in between. The CDR3 loop spans 15 amino acids. The V gene's germline CDR1 is SGHRS and CDR2 YFSETQ.

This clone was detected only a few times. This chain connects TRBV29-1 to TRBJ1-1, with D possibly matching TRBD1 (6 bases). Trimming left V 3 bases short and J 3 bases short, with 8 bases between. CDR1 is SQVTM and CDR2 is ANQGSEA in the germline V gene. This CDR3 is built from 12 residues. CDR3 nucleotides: TGCAGCGTTGATCCAGGGGACACTGAAGCTTTCTTT. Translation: CSVDPGDTEAFF. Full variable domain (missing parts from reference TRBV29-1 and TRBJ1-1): SAVISQKPSRDICQRGTSLTIQCQVDSQVTMMFWYRQQPGQSLTLIATANQGSEATYESGFVIDKFPISRPNLTFSTLTVSNMSPEDSSIYLCSVDPGDTEAFFGQGTRLTVV.

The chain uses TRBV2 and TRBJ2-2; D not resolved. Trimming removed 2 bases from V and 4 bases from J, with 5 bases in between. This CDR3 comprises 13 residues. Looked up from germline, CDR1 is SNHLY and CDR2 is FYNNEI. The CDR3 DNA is TGTGCCAGCAGTGAATCGGTCACCGGGGAGCTGTTTTTT. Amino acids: CASSESVTGELFF.

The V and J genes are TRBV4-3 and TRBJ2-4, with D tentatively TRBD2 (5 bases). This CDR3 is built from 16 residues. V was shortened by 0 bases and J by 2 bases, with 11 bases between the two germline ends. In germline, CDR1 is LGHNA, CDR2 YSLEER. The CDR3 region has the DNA TGCGCCAGCAGCCAAGACTGGCGAGGGTCCAAAAACATTCAGTACTTC. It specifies CASSQDWRGSKNIQYF.

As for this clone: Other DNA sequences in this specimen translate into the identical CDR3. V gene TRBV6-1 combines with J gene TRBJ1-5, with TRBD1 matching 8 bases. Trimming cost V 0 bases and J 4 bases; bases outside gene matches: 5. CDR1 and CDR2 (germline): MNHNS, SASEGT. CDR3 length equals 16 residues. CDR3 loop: CASSEAVGQGNQPQHF. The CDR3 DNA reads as TGTGCCAGCAGTGAAGCGGTTGGACAGGGAAATCAGCCCCAGCATTTT.

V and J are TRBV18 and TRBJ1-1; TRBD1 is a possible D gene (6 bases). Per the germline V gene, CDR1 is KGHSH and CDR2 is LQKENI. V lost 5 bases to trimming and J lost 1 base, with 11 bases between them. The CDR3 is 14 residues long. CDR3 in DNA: TGTGCCAGCTCAGCCGGGACAAGGAACACTGAAGCTTTCTTT. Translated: CASSAGTRNTEAFF.

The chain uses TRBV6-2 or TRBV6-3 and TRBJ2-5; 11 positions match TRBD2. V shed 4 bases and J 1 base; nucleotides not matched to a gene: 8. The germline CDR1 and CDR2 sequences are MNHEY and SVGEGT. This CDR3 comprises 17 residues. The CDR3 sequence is CASSSLRLAGLQETQYF. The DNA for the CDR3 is TGTGCCAGCAGTTCCCTCCGACTAGCGGGGCTCCAAGAGACCCAGTACTTC.

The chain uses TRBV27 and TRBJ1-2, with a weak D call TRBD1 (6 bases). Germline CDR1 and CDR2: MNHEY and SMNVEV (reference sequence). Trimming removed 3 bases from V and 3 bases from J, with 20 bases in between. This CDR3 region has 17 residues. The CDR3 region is CASSFIVGRDTDYGYTF. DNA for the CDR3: TGTGCCAGCAGTTTTATTGTCGGTAGGGACACGGACTATGGCTACACCTTC.

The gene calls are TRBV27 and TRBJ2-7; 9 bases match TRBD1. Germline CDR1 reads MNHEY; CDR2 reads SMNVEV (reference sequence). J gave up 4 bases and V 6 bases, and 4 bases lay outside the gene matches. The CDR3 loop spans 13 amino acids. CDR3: CASSRGQGYEQYF. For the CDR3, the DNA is TGTGCCAGCAGCCGTGGACAGGGGTACGAGCAGTACTTC.

The CDR3 region is CASSLATVYNEQFF. The CDR3 DNA reads as TGTGCCAGCAGCTTAGCCACGGTCTACAATGAGCAGTTCTTC. The chain employs TRBV7-2 and TRBJ2-1; unclear D gene. The CDR3 length is 14 residues. CDR1 and CDR2 (germline): SGHTA, FQGNSA. Trimming took off 0 bases at V and 3 bases at J, with 6 bases between the two ends.